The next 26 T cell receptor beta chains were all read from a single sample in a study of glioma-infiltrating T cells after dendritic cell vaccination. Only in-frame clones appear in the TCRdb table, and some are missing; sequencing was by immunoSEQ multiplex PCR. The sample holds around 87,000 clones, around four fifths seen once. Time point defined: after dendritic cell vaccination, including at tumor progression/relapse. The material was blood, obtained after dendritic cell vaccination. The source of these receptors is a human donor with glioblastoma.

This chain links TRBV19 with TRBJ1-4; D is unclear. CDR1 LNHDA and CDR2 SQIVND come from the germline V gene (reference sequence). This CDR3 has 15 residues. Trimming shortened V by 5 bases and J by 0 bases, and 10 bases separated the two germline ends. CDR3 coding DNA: TGTGCCAGTAGTCCGGGTGTTTCAACTAATGAAAAACTGTTTTTT. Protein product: CASSPGVSTNEKLFF.

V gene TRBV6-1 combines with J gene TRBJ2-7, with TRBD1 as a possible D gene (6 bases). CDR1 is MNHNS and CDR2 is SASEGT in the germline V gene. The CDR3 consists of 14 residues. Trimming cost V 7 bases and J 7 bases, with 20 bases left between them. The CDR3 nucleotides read TGTGCCAGCAACCTACAGGGATCGACCGGTGAGCAGTACTTC. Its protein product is CASNLQGSTGEQYF.

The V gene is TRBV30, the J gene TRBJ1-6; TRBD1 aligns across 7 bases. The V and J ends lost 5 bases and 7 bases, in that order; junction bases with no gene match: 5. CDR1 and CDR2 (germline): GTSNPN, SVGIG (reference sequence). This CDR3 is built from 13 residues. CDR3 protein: CAWVGTANSPLHF. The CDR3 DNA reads TGTGCCTGGGTAGGGACAGCGAATTCACCCCTCCACTTT. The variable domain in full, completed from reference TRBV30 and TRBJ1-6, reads SQTIHQWPATLVQPVGSPLSLECTVEGTSNPNLYWYRQAAGRGLQLLFYSVGIGQISSEVPQNLSASRPQDRQFILSSKKLLLSDSGFYLCAWVGTANSPLHFGNGTRLTVT.

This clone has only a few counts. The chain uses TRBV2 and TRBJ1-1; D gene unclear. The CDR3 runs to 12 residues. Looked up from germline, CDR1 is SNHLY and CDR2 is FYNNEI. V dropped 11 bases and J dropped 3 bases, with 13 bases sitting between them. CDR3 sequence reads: CAWAYGYTEAFF. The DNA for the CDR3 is TGTGCCTGGGCGTATGGGTACACTGAAGCTTTCTTT.

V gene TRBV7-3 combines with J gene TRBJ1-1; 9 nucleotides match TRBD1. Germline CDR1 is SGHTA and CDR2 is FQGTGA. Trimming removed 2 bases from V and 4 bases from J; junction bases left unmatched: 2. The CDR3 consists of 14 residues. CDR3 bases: TGTGCCAGCAGCTTAGACAGGGGGGGCACTGAAGCTTTCTTT. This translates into CASSLDRGGTEAFF.

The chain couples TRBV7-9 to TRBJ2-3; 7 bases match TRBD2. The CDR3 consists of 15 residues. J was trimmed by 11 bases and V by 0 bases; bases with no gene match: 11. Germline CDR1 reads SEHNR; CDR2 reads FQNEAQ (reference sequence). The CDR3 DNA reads TGTGCCAGCAGCTTAGCGGCCTTTGGCGGGGGTGGGCAGTATTTT. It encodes CASSLAAFGGGGQYF.

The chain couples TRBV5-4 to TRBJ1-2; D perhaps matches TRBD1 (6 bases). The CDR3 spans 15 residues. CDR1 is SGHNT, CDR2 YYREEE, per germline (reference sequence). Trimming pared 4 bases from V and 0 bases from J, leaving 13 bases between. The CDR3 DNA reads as TGTGCCAGCAGCCCAGAGACAGGAGCTAACTATGGCTACACCTTC. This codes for CASSPETGANYGYTF.

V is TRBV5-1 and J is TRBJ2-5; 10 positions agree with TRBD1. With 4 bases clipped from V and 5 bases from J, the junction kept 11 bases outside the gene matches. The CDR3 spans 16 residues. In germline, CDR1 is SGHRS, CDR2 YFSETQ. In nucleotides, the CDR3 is TGCGCCAGCAGCCTGATGGGGACAGGGGAGGGGGAGACCCAGTACTTC. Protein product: CASSLMGTGEGETQYF.

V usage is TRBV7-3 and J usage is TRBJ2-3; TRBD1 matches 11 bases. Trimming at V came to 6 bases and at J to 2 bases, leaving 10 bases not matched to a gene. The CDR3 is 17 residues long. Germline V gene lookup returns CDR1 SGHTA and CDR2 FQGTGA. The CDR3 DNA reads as TGTGCCAGCAGTTCTCCGGGACAGGGGGGATTCACAGATACGCAGTATTTT. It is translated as CASSSPGQGGFTDTQYF. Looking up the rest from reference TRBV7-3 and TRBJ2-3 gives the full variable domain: GAGVSQTPSNKVTEKGKYVELRCDPISGHTALYWYRQSLGQGPEFLIYFQGTGAADDSGLPNDRFFAVRPEGSVSTLKIQRTERGDSAVYLCASSSPGQGGFTDTQYFGPGTRLTVL.

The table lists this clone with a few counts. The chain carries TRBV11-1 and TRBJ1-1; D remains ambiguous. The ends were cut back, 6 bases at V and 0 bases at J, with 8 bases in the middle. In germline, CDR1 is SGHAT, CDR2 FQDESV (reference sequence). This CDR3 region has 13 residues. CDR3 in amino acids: CASRQQMNTEAFF. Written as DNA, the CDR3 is TGTGCCAGCAGACAGCAAATGAACACTGAAGCTTTCTTT. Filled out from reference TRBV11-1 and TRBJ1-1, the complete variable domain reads EAEVAQSPRYKITEKSQAVAFWCDPISGHATLYWYRQILGQGPELLVQFQDESVVDDSQLPKDRFSAERLKGVDSTLKIQPAELGDSAMYLCASRQQMNTEAFFGQGTRLTVV.

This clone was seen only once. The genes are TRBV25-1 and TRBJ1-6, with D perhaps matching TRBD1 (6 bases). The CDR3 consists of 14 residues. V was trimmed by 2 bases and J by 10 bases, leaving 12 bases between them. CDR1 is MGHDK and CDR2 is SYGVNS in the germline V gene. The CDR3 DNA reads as TGTGCCAGCAGTGAAACGAGGGGGATCTCACCCCTCCACTTT. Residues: CASSETRGISPLHF.

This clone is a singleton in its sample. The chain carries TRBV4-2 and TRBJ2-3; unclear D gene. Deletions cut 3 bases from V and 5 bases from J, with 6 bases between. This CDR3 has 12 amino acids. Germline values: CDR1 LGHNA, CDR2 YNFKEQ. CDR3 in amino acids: CASSQAQDTQYF. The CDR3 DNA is TGTGCCAGCAGCCAGGCACAAGATACGCAGTATTTT.

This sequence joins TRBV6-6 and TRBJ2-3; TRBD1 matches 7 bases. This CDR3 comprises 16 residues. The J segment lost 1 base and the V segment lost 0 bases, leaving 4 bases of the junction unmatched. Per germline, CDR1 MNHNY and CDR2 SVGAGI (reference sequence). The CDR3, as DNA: TGTGCCAGCAGTTACTCGTCAGGGACAGGCACAGATACGCAGTATTTT. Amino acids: CASSYSSGTGTDTQYF.

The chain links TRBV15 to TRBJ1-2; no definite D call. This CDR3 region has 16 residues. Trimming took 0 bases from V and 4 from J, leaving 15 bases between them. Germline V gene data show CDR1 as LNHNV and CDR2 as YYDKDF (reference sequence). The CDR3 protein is CATSRDGGALGYGYTF. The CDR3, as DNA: TGTGCCACCAGCAGAGATGGTGGAGCTCTAGGCTATGGCTACACCTTC.

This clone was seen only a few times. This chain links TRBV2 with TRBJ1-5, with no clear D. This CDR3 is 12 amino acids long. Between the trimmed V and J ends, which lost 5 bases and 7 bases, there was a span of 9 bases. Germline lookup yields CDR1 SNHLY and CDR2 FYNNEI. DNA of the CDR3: TGTGCCAGCAGTCTCGCAGGCCAGCCCCAGCATTTT. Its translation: CASSLAGQPQHF.

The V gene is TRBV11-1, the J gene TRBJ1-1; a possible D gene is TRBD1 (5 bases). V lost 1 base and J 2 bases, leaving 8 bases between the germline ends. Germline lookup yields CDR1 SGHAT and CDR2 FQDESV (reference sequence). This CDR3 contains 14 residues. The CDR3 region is CASSLGRANTEAFF. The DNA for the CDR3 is TGTGCCAGCAGCTTAGGCAGGGCAAACACTGAAGCTTTCTTT.

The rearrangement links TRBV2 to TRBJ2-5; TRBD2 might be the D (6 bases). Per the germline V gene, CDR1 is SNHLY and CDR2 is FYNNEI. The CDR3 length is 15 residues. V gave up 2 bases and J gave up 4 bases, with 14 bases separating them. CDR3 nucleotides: TGTGCCAGCAGTGAACGGGCCAAGGGAGGAGAGACCCAGTACTTC. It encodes CASSERAKGGETQYF.

CDR3 DNA sequence: TGTGCCAGCAGTGAATCTGAGGCTAGCGGGCCACGGGATACGCAGTATTTT. Its protein product is CASSESEASGPRDTQYF. V gene TRBV6-1 combines with J gene TRBJ2-3; 8 bases line up with TRBD2. The CDR3 covers 17 residues. Unmatched junction bases numbered 13, after V lost 2 bases and J lost 6 bases. The germline CDR1 and CDR2 sequences are MNHNS and SASEGT.

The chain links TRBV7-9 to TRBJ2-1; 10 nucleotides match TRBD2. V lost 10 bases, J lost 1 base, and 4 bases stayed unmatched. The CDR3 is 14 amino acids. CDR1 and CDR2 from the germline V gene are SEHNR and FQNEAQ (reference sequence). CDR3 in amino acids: CAIAGGPSYNEQFF. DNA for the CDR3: TGTGCCATAGCGGGGGGACCATCCTACAATGAGCAGTTCTTC.

CDR3 residues: CASSLDSDQPQHF. The DNA of the CDR3 is TGCGCCAGCAGCCTGGATTCTGATCAGCCCCAGCATTTT. This chain connects TRBV5-1 to TRBJ1-5; D unresolved. Germline V gene data show CDR1 as SGHRS and CDR2 as YFSETQ. With 4 bases removed from V and 5 bases from J, the gap between germline ends came to 10 bases. The CDR3 length is 13 residues. The full variable domain, completed using reference TRBV5-1 and TRBJ1-5, is KAGVTQTPRYLIKTRGQQVTLSCSPISGHRSVSWYQQTPGQGLQFLFEYFSETQRNKGNFPGRFSGRQFSNSRSEMNVSTLELGDSALYLCASSLDSDQPQHFGDGTRLSIL.

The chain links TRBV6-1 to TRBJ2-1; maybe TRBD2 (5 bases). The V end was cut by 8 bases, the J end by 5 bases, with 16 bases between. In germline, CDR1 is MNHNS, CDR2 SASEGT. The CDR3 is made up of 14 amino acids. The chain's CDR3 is CASGGQVANNEQFF. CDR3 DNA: TGTGCCAGCGGCGGGCAGGTTGCCAACAATGAGCAGTTCTTC.

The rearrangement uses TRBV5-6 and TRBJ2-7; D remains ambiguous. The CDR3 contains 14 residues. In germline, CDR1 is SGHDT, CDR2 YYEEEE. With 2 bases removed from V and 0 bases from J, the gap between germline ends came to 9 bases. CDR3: CASSLRWASYEQYF. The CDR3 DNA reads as TGTGCCAGCAGCTTAAGATGGGCCTCCTACGAGCAGTACTTC.

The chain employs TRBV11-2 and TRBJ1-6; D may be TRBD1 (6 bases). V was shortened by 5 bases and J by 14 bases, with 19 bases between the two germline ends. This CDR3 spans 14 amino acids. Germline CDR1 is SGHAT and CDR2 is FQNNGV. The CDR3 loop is CASSPRGGGSALHF. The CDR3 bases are TGTGCCAGCAGCCCCAGAGGCGGGGGCTCGGCCCTCCACTTT.

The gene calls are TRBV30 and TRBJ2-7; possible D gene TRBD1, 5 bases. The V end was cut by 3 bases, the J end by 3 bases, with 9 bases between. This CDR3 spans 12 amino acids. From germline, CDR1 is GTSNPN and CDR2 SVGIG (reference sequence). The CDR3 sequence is CAWSSGLYEQYF. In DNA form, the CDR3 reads TGTGCCTGGAGCTCAGGGCTCTACGAGCAGTACTTC.

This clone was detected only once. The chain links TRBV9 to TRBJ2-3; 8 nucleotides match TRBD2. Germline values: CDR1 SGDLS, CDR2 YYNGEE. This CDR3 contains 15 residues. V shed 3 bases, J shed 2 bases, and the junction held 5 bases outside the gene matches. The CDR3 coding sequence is TGTGCCAGCAGCGGAGCGGGGGTTACCACAGATACGCAGTATTTT. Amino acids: CASSGAGVTTDTQYF.

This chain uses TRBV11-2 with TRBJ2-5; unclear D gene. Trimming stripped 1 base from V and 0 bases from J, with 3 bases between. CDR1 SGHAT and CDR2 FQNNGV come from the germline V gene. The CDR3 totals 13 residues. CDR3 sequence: CASSLGNQETQYF. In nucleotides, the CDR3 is TGTGCCAGCAGCTTAGGTAACCAAGAGACCCAGTACTTC.